These 15 T cell receptor beta chains came from one sample sequenced in a study of control samples from healthy donors and cancer patients. Sequencing used immunoSEQ multiplex PCR; TCRdb keeps in-frame clones, though not all of them. Altogether about 140,000 clones are present, 85% to 95% being singletons, with the ten largest covering about an eighth. The sample was blood. These TCRs come from a man aged 35-49 years in good health.

The chain is built from TRBV29-1 and TRBJ2-7; TRBD1 matches 9 bases. Germline V gives CDR1 SQVTM, CDR2 ANQGSEA. J was trimmed by 6 bases and V by 0 bases; bases with no gene match: 6. The CDR3 is made up of 14 amino acids. CDR3: CSVEDPGQGAEQYF. CDR3 sequence (DNA): TGCAGCGTTGAAGATCCGGGACAGGGAGCCGAGCAGTACTTC.

The chain carries TRBV10-2 and TRBJ2-3; tentatively, D is TRBD2 (7 bases). The CDR3 is made up of 14 amino acids. V was pared by 5 bases and J by 5 bases, with 14 bases between. Germline V lookup: CDR1 WSHSY, CDR2 SAAADI. The CDR3 nucleotides are TGCGCCAGCAGTTGGGGGGGGGCCGAAGATACGCAGTATTTT. Its protein product is CASSWGGAEDTQYF.

The V and J genes are TRBV7-9 and TRBJ2-6, with D hard to call. Trimming cost V 5 bases and J 0 bases, with 8 bases left between them. CDR3 length: 15 residues. Germline-derived CDR1 and CDR2 are SEHNR and FQNEAQ (reference sequence). The CDR3: CASSPRSSGANVLTF. DNA of the CDR3: TGTGCCAGCAGCCCCCGGAGCTCTGGGGCCAACGTCCTGACTTTC.

The chain combines TRBV14 with TRBJ1-6; possibly TRBD1 for D (5 bases). Trimming pared 0 bases from V and 10 bases from J, leaving 16 bases between. This CDR3 has 16 amino acids. Germline-derived CDR1 and CDR2 are SGHDN and FVKESK. The chain's CDR3 is CASSQETAETPSPLHF. For the CDR3, the DNA is TGTGCCAGCAGCCAAGAGACAGCCGAGACCCCATCACCCCTCCACTTT.

This sequence joins TRBV15 and TRBJ1-5, with a possible D match to TRBD1 (6 bases). The V end lost 5 bases, the J end lost 4 bases, and 15 bases lay between the germline ends. The V gene's germline CDR1 is LNHNV and CDR2 YYDKDF (reference sequence). The CDR3 consists of 15 residues. CDR3 sequence: CATSFSGDFNQPQHF. CDR3 bases: TGTGCCACCAGCTTTTCAGGGGACTTTAATCAGCCCCAGCATTTT.

This rearrangement joins TRBV4-1 to TRBJ1-2, with D perhaps matching TRBD1 (6 bases). Germline values: CDR1 MGHRA, CDR2 YSYEKL. Trimming left V 0 bases short and J 7 bases short, with 15 bases between. This CDR3 has 15 amino acids. CDR3 protein: CASSQDPSARGGYTF. The CDR3 DNA reads as TGCGCCAGCAGCCAAGATCCTTCCGCCAGGGGTGGCTACACCTTC.

This clone occurred once. The sample contains more than one DNA sequence encoding this CDR3. The chain carries TRBV18 and TRBJ1-1; TRBD1 matches at 7 bases. Germline V lookup: CDR1 KGHSH, CDR2 LQKENI. J lost 2 bases, V lost 6 bases, and 3 bases had no gene match. This CDR3 comprises 13 residues. The CDR3 coding sequence is TGTGCCAGCTCCCGACAGGGCAACACTGAAGCTTTCTTT. As protein: CASSRQGNTEAFF.

This rearrangement joins TRBV4-1 to TRBJ1-2; no reliable D call. CDR3 size: 15 residues. CDR1 MGHRA and CDR2 YSYEKL come from the germline V gene. V lost 3 bases, J lost 3 bases, and 14 bases lay in between. CDR3 sequence: CASSQETVFYYGYTF. The DNA of the CDR3 is TGCGCCAGCAGCCAGGAGACGGTTTTTTACTATGGCTACACCTTC.

The rearrangement joins TRBV9 to TRBJ2-2; TRBD2 matches at 9 bases. The CDR3 totals 17 residues. Germline V gene data show CDR1 as SGDLS and CDR2 as YYNGEE. Trimming at V came to 2 bases and at J to 2 bases, leaving 7 bases not matched to a gene. CDR3 sequence reads: CASSVLAGVSNTGELFF. The CDR3 DNA reads as TGTGCCAGCAGCGTCTTAGCGGGGGTGTCAAACACCGGGGAGCTGTTTTTT.

The rearrangement joins TRBV24-1 to TRBJ2-2, with D perhaps TRBD2 (6 bases). The CDR3 totals 15 residues. Germline V lookup: CDR1 KGHDR, CDR2 SFDVKD. The V end lost 2 bases, the J end lost 0 bases, and 6 bases lay between the germline ends. Written as DNA, the CDR3 is TGTGCCACCAGTGATTGGGGGGCGAACACCGGGGAGCTGTTTTTT. It specifies CATSDWGANTGELFF.

This chain connects TRBV5-6 to TRBJ1-2; 8 bases line up with TRBD1. V lost 0 bases and J lost 4; bases outside the gene matches: 5. Germline V lookup: CDR1 SGHDT, CDR2 YYEEEE. The CDR3 contains 15 residues. CDR3 sequence reads: CASSLDTGGLYGYTF. For the CDR3, the DNA is TGTGCCAGCAGCTTGGACACAGGGGGACTCTATGGCTACACCTTC. Supplemented by reference TRBV5-6 and TRBJ1-2, the full variable domain reads DAGVTQSPTHLIKTRGQQVTLRCSPKSGHDTVSWYQQALGQGPQFIFQYYEEEERQRGNFPDRFSGHQFPNYSSELNVNALLLGDSALYLCASSLDTGGLYGYTFGSGTRLTVV.

The V and J genes are TRBV4-1 and TRBJ1-5, with 7 bases lining up with TRBD1. Germline CDR1 MGHRA, CDR2 YSYEKL. V trimming: 6 bases; J trimming: 0 bases; junction bases outside the gene matches: 8. CDR3 length: 16 amino acids. The CDR3 loop reads CASSPEGQASNQPQHF. The CDR3 nucleotides are TGCGCCAGCAGTCCCGAAGGACAGGCTAGCAATCAGCCCCAGCATTTT.

The chain links TRBV7-9 to TRBJ2-3; TRBD1 aligns across 7 bases. The CDR3 spans 14 residues. Germline CDR1 SEHNR, CDR2 FQNEAQ (reference sequence). The trim removed 4 bases at V and 2 bases at J, leaving 3 bases unmatched. As DNA, the CDR3 is TGTGCCAGCAGCTCAGGACAGGTCACAGATACGCAGTATTTT. Amino acids: CASSSGQVTDTQYF.

This CDR3 is CASSGGYGYTF. CDR3 DNA sequence: TGTGCCAGCAGTGGAGGCTATGGCTACACCTTC. The chain couples TRBV25-1 to TRBJ1-2; unclear D gene. The ends were cut back, 4 bases at V and 4 bases at J, with 4 bases in the middle. Germline V gives CDR1 MGHDK, CDR2 SYGVNS. The CDR3 loop spans 11 amino acids.

This clone turned up a few times. This CDR3 is CASDRGLPGYGYTF. For the CDR3, the DNA is TGTGCCAGCGACCGAGGGCTCCCGGGCTATGGCTACACCTTC. This chain connects TRBV9 to TRBJ1-2; D is uncertain. This CDR3 has 14 residues. Germline CDR1 is SGDLS and CDR2 is YYNGEE. The V end lost 7 bases, the J end lost 4 bases, and 17 bases lay between the germline ends.